This entry lists 4 T cell receptor beta chains sequenced from one sample in a study of T cells after yellow fever vaccination. MiXCR was run by TCRdb on the 5' RACE reads, yielding one entry per CDR3 protein. The sample has some 500,000 distinct CDR3 sequences, 13% seen once; the top ten hold around 15%. Sequences were derived from PBMCs, sampled on the day of the yellow fever booster vaccination. The receptors here all came from a man aged 30-40 years who received the YFV17D yellow fever vaccine.

V usage is TRBV4-2 and J usage is TRBJ2-2; 8 positions agree with TRBD1. Germline assignment: CDR1 LGHNA and CDR2 YNFKEQ. This CDR3 comprises 16 residues. Trimming took 0 bases from V and 6 from J; bases not matched to a gene: 6. The CDR3, as DNA: TGTGCCAGCAGCCAAGAGACAGGGGTTCTTTCCGGGGAGCTGTTTTTT. This encodes CASSQETGVLSGELFF.

The V gene is TRBV11-2, the J gene TRBJ2-3, with TRBD2 as a possible D gene (5 bases). V was cut by 5 bases and J by 6 bases, with 18 bases left in between. This CDR3 contains 15 residues. The germline CDR1 and CDR2 sequences are SGHAT and FQNNGV. The CDR3 nucleotides are TGTGCCAGCAGCCCTAGGATGGGAGATGCCGATACGCAGTATTTT. It is translated as CASSPRMGDADTQYF.

This clonotype was counted only a few times. V usage is TRBV7-8 and J usage is TRBJ1-1; tentative D call: TRBD1 (5 bases). The CDR3 runs 14 residues. The V gene lost 1 base and the J gene lost 4 bases, with 10 bases spanning the gap. Germline CDR1 SGHVS, CDR2 FQNEAQ. The CDR3 nucleotides read TGTGCCAGCAGCTTAGGGGGCGAGGCCACTGAAGCTTTCTTT. It translates to CASSLGGEATEAFF.

The rearrangement uses TRBV7-2 and TRBJ2-3; 14 positions agree with TRBD2. J lost 4 bases, V lost 4 bases, and 7 bases had no gene match. CDR3 length: 17 residues. The V gene's germline CDR1 is SGHTA and CDR2 FQGNSA. Written as DNA, the CDR3 is TGTGCCAGCAGCTCTCCGGGACTAGCGGGAGTCCCAGATACGCAGTATTTT. This codes for CASSSPGLAGVPDTQYF.